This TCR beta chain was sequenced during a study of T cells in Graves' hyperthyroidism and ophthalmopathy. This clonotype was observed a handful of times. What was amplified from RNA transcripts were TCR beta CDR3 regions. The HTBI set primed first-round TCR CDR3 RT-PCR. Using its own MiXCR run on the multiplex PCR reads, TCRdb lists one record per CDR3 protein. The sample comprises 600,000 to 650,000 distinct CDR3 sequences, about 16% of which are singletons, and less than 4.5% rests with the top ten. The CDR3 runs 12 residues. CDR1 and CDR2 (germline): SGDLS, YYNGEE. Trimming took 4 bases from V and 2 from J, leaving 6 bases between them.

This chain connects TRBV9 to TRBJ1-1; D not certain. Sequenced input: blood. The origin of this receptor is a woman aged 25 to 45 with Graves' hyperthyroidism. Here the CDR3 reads CASSTLNTEAFF. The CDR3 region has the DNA TGTGCCAGCAGCACCTTAAACACTGAAGCTTTCTTT.